This TCR beta chain was identified in a study of cytomegalovirus exposure and HLA in healthy donors. As concerns this clone: What it binds is not known.

The primer mix had 60 Vbeta and 13 Jbeta primers. Only in-frame clones appear in the TCRdb table, and some are missing; sequencing was by immunoSEQ multiplex PCR. The sample carries about 200,000 clones, about 80% recorded once. V lost 2 bases, J lost 3 bases, and 11 bases lay in between. The CDR3 runs to 15 residues. Germline V gene data show CDR1 as SGHRS and CDR2 as YFSETQ. Study-wide results and caveats: A missense variant in DCLRE1C was later tied to TCR beta V- and J-gene trimming. Many donors shared some public TCRs, even though most TCR sequences were rare.

The sequence was collected from a woman in her 30s in good health and CMV-seronegative. What was sequenced was PBMCs. This rearrangement joins TRBV5-1 to TRBJ2-2; the D is unclear. CDR3 coding DNA: TGCGCCAGCAGCTTAGGATTAGCCGACACCGGGGAGCTGTTTTTT. Translated, it gives CASSLGLADTGELFF.